These T cell receptor beta chains were read from a single sample in a study of T-cell memory formation after mild COVID-19. MiXCR, applied by TCRdb to the 5' RACE reads, yields one record per CDR3 protein. The sample yields 250,000 to 400,000 distinct CDR3 sequences, 14% seen once. Source material: PBMCs or a T cell subset sorted from them (not recorded which). These receptors were obtained from a man younger than 35 who had mild COVID-19 (a few samples of this study predate the infection). Cell type and time point are not known. The CDR3 runs from the conserved cysteine through the conserved F or W. The D gene is left open where the match is weak. Size values are once, few and many counts, or a class for expanded clones, and some rows have none.

-	TRBD1	TRBV5-4	TRBJ2-4	TGTGCCAGCAGCTACGACAGGGGTATATCGTACTTC	CASSYDRGISYF
many	-	TRBV12-3/TRBV12-4	TRBJ2-1	TGTGCCAGCAGTCCTCGACAGATGTACACTGAGCAGTTCTTC	CASSPRQMYTEQFF
-	-	TRBV7-6	TRBJ1-6	TGTGCCAGCAGCGGGCCGTTGGGCGCACCCCTCCACTTT	CASSGPLGAPLHF
few	TRBD1	TRBV5-1	TRBJ2-1	TGCGCCACCTCTATTAGGGGGCTAGGCAATGAGCAGTTCTTC	CATSIRGLGNEQFF
many	-	TRBV5-1	TRBJ1-1	TGCGCCAGCAGCTTTGAGGCGAACACTGAAGCTTTCTTT	CASSFEANTEAFF
many	TRBD1	TRBV5-1	TRBJ2-2	TGCGCCAGTACAGGGGGCCTGAACACCGGGGAGCTGTTTTTT	CASTGGLNTGELFF
few	-	TRBV4-3	TRBJ2-3	TGCGCCAGCAGCCAGGGGGACGGCTTCACAGATACGCAGTATTTT	CASSQGDGFTDTQYF
few	-	TRBV27	TRBJ2-5	TGTGCCAGCAGTCATCTTGGGGAGACCCAGTACTTC	CASSHLGETQYF
-	-	TRBV4-2	TRBJ2-1	TGTGCCAGCAGCCAAGAAGGCGGACGGGCCTACAATGAGCAGTTCTTC	CASSQEGGRAYNEQFF
-	TRBD1	TRBV28	TRBJ2-5	TGTGCCAGCAGTTTCGCAGGGGGTTTGGAGACCCAGTACTTC	CASSFAGGLETQYF
-	-	TRBV7-9	TRBJ2-4	TGTGCCAGCAGTGTAGGAGAGGGAGGCAAAAACATTCAGTACTTC	CASSVGEGGKNIQYF
-	-	TRBV5-1	TRBJ1-1	TGCGCCAGCAGCTCGGACGGGGGGAACACTGTAGCTTTCTTT	CASSSDGGNTVAFF
-	-	TRBV30	TRBJ1-2	TGTGCCTGGAGCCCAGGACAGACCCTCTATGGCTACACCTTC	CAWSPGQTLYGYTF
few	-	TRBV12-3/TRBV12-4	TRBJ2-4	TGTGCCAGCAGAGGATCGGGGTATAGTGAAAACATTCAGTACTTC	CASRGSGYSENIQYF
few	-	TRBV6-6	TRBJ2-3	TGTGCCAGCAGTTACGCGGACAGCCCTAGCACAGATACGCAGTATTTT	CASSYADSPSTDTQYF